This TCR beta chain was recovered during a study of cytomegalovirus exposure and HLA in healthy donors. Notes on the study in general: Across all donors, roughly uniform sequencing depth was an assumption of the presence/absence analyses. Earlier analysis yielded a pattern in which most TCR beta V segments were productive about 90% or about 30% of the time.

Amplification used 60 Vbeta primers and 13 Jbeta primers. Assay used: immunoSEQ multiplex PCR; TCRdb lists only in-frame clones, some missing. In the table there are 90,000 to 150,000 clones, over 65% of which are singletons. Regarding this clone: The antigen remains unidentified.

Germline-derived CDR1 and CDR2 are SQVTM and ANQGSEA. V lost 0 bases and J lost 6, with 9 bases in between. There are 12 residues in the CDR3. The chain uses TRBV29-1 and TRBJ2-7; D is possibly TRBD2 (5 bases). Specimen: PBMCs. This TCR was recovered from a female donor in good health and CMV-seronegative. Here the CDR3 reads CSVEEFGVEQYF. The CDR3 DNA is TGCAGCGTTGAAGAATTCGGGGTCGAGCAGTACTTC.